This note documents a single T cell receptor beta chain sequence. This sample stems from a study of blood T cell repertoires in COVID-19. Authors' processing steps: Amplified reference gene primers provided the basis for estimating nucleated cell counts. The repertoire was sequenced with immunoSEQ multiplex PCR; TCRdb's copy has only in-frame clones and lacks some. V and J calls and clone size are those listed in that table; D and trimming were worked out from the DNA. The sample has about 120,000 clones; roughly three quarters are singletons. Sequenced: peripheral blood. The sequence derives from a human donor in a cohort sampled during active COVID-19.

CDR3 in amino acids: CASSLQGSQETQYF. In nucleotides, the CDR3 is TGTGCCAGCAGCCTACAGGGGTCACAAGAGACCCAGTACTTC. The chain recombines TRBV5-4 with TRBJ2-5; TRBD1 matches 7 bases. This CDR3 region has 14 residues. Germline V gene lookup returns CDR1 SGHNT and CDR2 YYREEE (reference sequence). V was pared by 4 bases and J by 2 bases, with 5 bases of the junction left unmatched.